These 9 T cell receptor beta chains came from one sample sequenced in a study of beta chain features in type 1 diabetes. For these receptors, no antigen is known. Every isolated RNA sample was fully reverse transcribed, so sequencing captured expressed TCRB transcripts. Sequencing was performed with immunoSEQ multiplex PCR; in TCRdb, only in-frame clones are kept and a portion is missing. The table lists hundreds of thousands of clones, around an eighth of them singletons. Study-level points and caveats: All four CD4+ subsets of Type 1 diabetes patients contained TCRB CDR3s that were moderately but significantly shorter.

Sequencing was performed on naive CD4+ T cells from blood. The receptors stem from a man aged 18 to 30 with type 1 diabetes.

The rearrangement joins TRBV30 to TRBJ1-1; no definite D call. Germline CDR1 and CDR2: GTSNPN and SVGIG (reference sequence). The CDR3 is 13 residues long. The ends were cut back, 5 bases at V and 0 bases at J, with 10 bases in the middle. CDR3 region: CAWSQNLNTEAFF. The CDR3 DNA sequence: TGTGCCTGGTCTCAGAACCTGAACACTGAAGCTTTCTTT.

V usage is TRBV5-4 and J usage is TRBJ2-3, with D hard to call. From germline, CDR1 is SGHNT and CDR2 YYREEE (reference sequence). The ends were cut back, 2 bases at V and 0 bases at J, with 10 bases in the middle. CDR3 length: 15 amino acids. CDR3 nucleotide sequence: TGTGCCAGCAGCTTTAGACAAGCTAGCACAGATACGCAGTATTTT. Translating gives CASSFRQASTDTQYF.

This clone has more than one count but fewer than ten. The CDR3 DNA is TGCGCCAGCAGCCTAACTGGGACAGCGAACACTGAAGCTTTCTTT. Amino acid sequence: CASSLTGTANTEAFF. The chain links TRBV4-3 to TRBJ1-1; 7 positions agree with TRBD1. The CDR3 contains 15 residues. Losses at the gene ends were 4 bases for V and 1 base for J; bases not matched to a gene: 6. Germline CDR1 and CDR2: LGHNA and YSLEER.

This clone was counted only a few times. The chain joins TRBV30 to TRBJ1-2, with D unresolved. CDR1 is GTSNPN and CDR2 is SVGIG in the germline V gene (reference sequence). V lost 8 bases to trimming and J lost 6 bases, with 10 bases between them. This CDR3 has 10 residues. The CDR3 DNA reads TGTGCCAGTCGTAGTAATGGCTACACCTTC. Protein sequence: CASRSNGYTF. The full variable domain, rest sourced from reference TRBV30 and TRBJ1-2, is SQTIHQWPATLVQPVGSPLSLECTVEGTSNPNLYWYRQAAGRGLQLLFYSVGIGQISSEVPQNLSASRPQDRQFILSSKKLLLSDSGFYLCASRSNGYTFGSGTRLTVV.

V gene TRBV1 combines with J gene TRBJ1-5; TRBD1, the table's D call, was not compared with the DNA. TRBV1 counts as a pseudogene. This CDR3 spans 13 amino acids. The CDR3 DNA sequence: TGCACCAGCAGTCTGGACAGGGGACAGCCCCAGCATTTT. Protein product: CTSSLDRGQPQHF.

Only a few counts were recorded for this clone. The V and J genes are TRBV19 and TRBJ1-5; perhaps TRBD1 as D (5 bases). The V and J ends lost 7 bases and 1 base respectively, with 11 bases between them. CDR1 is LNHDA and CDR2 is SQIVND in the germline V gene (reference sequence). CDR3 length: 14 residues. The CDR3 DNA follows: TGTGCCAGTACTGGGCAGGGAAGCAATCAGCCCCAGCATTTT. This sequence encodes CASTGQGSNQPQHF.

This clone has only a few counts. The sample contains more than one DNA sequence encoding this CDR3. This sequence joins TRBV18 and TRBJ1-1; possibly TRBD1 for D (6 bases). The CDR3 totals 13 residues. V dropped 2 bases and J dropped 4 bases, with 8 bases sitting between them. Germline V gives CDR1 KGHSH, CDR2 LQKENI. The CDR3 is CASSPEQGTEAFF. As DNA, the CDR3 is TGTGCCAGCTCACCAGAACAGGGCACTGAAGCTTTCTTT.

The chain carries TRBV9 and TRBJ1-2, with D perhaps matching TRBD1 (5 bases). Germline V gene lookup returns CDR1 SGDLS and CDR2 YYNGEE. The CDR3 is 15 residues long. V was pared by 0 bases and J by 1 base, with 10 bases between. The CDR3 protein is CASSVAGHDNYGYTF. In DNA, the CDR3 is TGTGCCAGCAGCGTAGCAGGGCACGATAACTATGGCTACACCTTC.

The chain recombines TRBV30 with TRBJ1-2; D not resolved. The CDR3 totals 13 residues. V lost 3 bases and J 0 bases, leaving 8 bases between the germline ends. Germline V lookup: CDR1 GTSNPN, CDR2 SVGIG (reference sequence). CDR3 nucleotide sequence: TGTGCCTGGAGGCTGGATACTAACTATGGCTACACCTTC. Translated, it gives CAWRLDTNYGYTF.